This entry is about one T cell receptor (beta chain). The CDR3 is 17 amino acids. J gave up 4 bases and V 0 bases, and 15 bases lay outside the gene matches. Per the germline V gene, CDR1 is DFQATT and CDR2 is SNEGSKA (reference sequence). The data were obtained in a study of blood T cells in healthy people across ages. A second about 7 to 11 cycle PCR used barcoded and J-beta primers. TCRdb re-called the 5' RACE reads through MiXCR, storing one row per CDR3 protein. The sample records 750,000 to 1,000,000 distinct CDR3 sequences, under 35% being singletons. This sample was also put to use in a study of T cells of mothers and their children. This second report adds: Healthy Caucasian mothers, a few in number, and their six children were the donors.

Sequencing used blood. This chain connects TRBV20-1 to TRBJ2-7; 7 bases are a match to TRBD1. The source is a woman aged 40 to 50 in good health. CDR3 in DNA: TGCAGTGCTAGAGATCTCTTGGGAACAGGGGTGTCGTACGAGCAGTACTTC. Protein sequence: CSARDLLGTGVSYEQYF.